These T cell receptor beta chains were read from a single sample in a study of blood T cell repertoires in COVID-19. Using immunoSEQ multiplex PCR, the repertoire was profiled, and TCRdb retains in-frame clones only, with some absent. The sample records 90,000 to 120,000 clones, around 83% being singletons. Sequenced: peripheral blood. Receptors were obtained from a woman in her 70s with acute or convalescent COVID-19. Both conserved end residues are part of each CDR3. A D gene is named only where the DNA matches it firmly. The size entry is marked missing in some rows and otherwise reads once, few, many or a size class.

clone_size j_call v_call d_call cdr3_nt cdr3_aa
. TRBJ1-2 TRBV27 . TGTGCCAGCAGTTACCTTTGGACAGCCTCGTATGGCTACACCTTC CASSYLWTASYGYTF
. TRBJ1-5 TRBV28 TRBD1 TGTGCCAGCAGTTTCTCGACAGGGTCAAGTCAGCCCCAGCATTTT CASSFSTGSSQPQHF
. TRBJ1-2 TRBV6-6 TRBD1 TGTGCCAGCAGTTACATTCTCAGGGGGCAAAATGGCTACACCTTC CASSYILRGQNGYTF
. TRBJ2-7 TRBV4-1 TRBD2 TGCGCCAGCAGCCAACCGGTTAGCGGGAGGTATTACGAGCAGTACTTC CASSQPVSGRYYEQYF
. TRBJ2-1 TRBV10-3 TRBD2 TGTGCCATCAGTGAGTCTAGCGGGAGGATCTGGGATGAGCAGTTCTTC CAISESSGRIWDEQFF
. TRBJ1-2 TRBV4-3 . TGCGCCAGCAGCCATCGGTATGGCTACACCTTC CASSHRYGYTF
. TRBJ1-1 TRBV7-2 . TGTGCCAGCAGCCCCTATCGCAGCCCGTCCGGGACACAGAACACTGAAGCTTTCTTT CASSPYRSPSGTQNTEAFF
. TRBJ1-1 TRBV7-2 . TGTGCCAGCAGCTTAGTCGAAACATCTGCTTTCTTT CASSLVETSAFF
. TRBJ2-4 TRBV10-3 TRBD2 TGTGCCATCAGTAGCGGGAGTGGATCGAACATTCAGTACTTC CAISSGSGSNIQYF
. TRBJ1-1 TRBV30 TRBD1 TGTGCCTGGAGACAGGGGGCAAACACTGAAGCTTTCTTT CAWRQGANTEAFF
. TRBJ1-5 TRBV19 TRBD1 TGTGCCAGTAGTATAACGCGGAGACAGGGGGCTGGGGGCAATCAGCCCCAGCATTTT CASSITRRQGAGGNQPQHF
. TRBJ2-5 TRBV2 . TGTGCCAGCAGTGAGAACCAGGTGGGAGAGACCCAGTACTTC CASSENQVGETQYF
. TRBJ1-5 TRBV27 TRBD1 TGTGCCAGCACCTCGGACAGGGGGAGTCAGCCCCAGCATTTT CASTSDRGSQPQHF
. TRBJ2-1 TRBV6-6 . TGTGCCAGCAGTTACTCGAGACTCTACAATGAGCAGTTCTTC CASSYSRLYNEQFF
. TRBJ1-5 TRBV30 . TGTGCCTGGAGTAGGAATAGGAGCGGAGGGCTTGGCAATCAGCCCCAGCATTTT CAWSRNRSGGLGNQPQHF
. TRBJ2-3 TRBV7-2 . TGTGCCAGCAGCTTAGTAGGCACAGATACGCAGTATTTT CASSLVGTDTQYF
. TRBJ1-3 TRBV14 TRBD1 TGTGCCAGCAGCCAAGGCGGGACAGGCTTAAACACCATATATTTT CASSQGGTGLNTIYF
. TRBJ2-1 TRBV19 TRBD2 TGTGCCAGTAGTATTTGGGGGAGGGGTGGTAATGAGCAGTTCTTC CASSIWGRGGNEQFF
few TRBJ1-1 TRBV7-9 . TGTGCCAGCAGCTTTGGACAGTTTCTGAACACTGAAGCTTTCTTT CASSFGQFLNTEAFF
. TRBJ2-1 TRBV3-1/TRBV3-2 . TGTGCCAGCAGCCTTTTATACAATGAGCAGTTCTTC CASSLLYNEQFF
. TRBJ1-2 TRBV4-1 TRBD1 TGCGCCAGCAGCCCCTGGACCGGACAGGGCTATGGCTACACCTTC CASSPWTGQGYGYTF
. TRBJ2-7 TRBV29-1 . TGCAGCGTTCGGAGTCCCTACGAGCAGTACTTC CSVRSPYEQYF
. TRBJ2-3 TRBV6-2/TRBV6-3 . TGTGCCAGCAGTTATTCGCGCGGGTTCAGCACAGATACGCAGTATTTT CASSYSRGFSTDTQYF
. TRBJ2-3 TRBV5-3 TRBD2 TGTGCCAGAAGCTTGATTGGTACTAGCGGGAGTATGAGCACAGATACGCAGTATTTT CARSLIGTSGSMSTDTQYF
. TRBJ2-1 TRBV19 TRBD2 TGTGCCAGCAGCCAAGCGGGGAACTCCTACAATGAGCAGTTCTTC CASSQAGNSYNEQFF
. TRBJ2-2 TRBV19 . TGTGCCAGTAGTACCTTGCGGGCGAACACCGGGGAGCTGTTTTTT CASSTLRANTGELFF
. TRBJ1-2 TRBV11-2 . TGTGCCAGCAGCTCTTTATGGAAACAGCCCCGCGATCCCAACTATGGCTACACCTTC CASSSLWKQPRDPNYGYTF
. TRBJ1-1 TRBV7-8 . TGTGCCAGCAGCTTAGGGGACTACACTGAAGCTTTCTTT CASSLGDYTEAFF
once TRBJ1-2 TRBV5-1 TRBD1 TGCGCCAGCAGCTTGGGGAACAGGGGAGGCTATGGCTACACCTTC CASSLGNRGGYGYTF
. TRBJ1-2 TRBV28 TRBD1 TGTGCCAGCAGACAATGGGACAGCCACACCTTC CASRQWDSHTF
. TRBJ2-1 TRBV6-2/TRBV6-3 . TGTGCCAGCAGTCGACGGGGGGAGCAGTTCTTC CASSRRGEQFF
. TRBJ1-2 TRBV5-1 . TGCGCCAGCAGCTCTGGGTACGGGAATGGCTACACCTTC CASSSGYGNGYTF
. TRBJ2-5 TRBV10-3 . TGTGCCACCAGGGGAACAGGGATAGGAGAGACCCAGTACTTC CATRGTGIGETQYF
. TRBJ2-1 TRBV7-3 TRBD2 TGTGCCAGCAGCTTAGAAGGGACTAGCGGGAGAAATGGTGAGCAGTTCTTC CASSLEGTSGRNGEQFF
. TRBJ1-5 TRBV2 TRBD1 TGTGCCAGCAGTGGGACAGGGAATAGCAATCAGCCCCAGCATTTT CASSGTGNSNQPQHF
. TRBJ2-1 TRBV19 . TGTGCCAGTAGTATATATAGCTCCTACAATGAGCAGTTCTTC CASSIYSSYNEQFF
. TRBJ2-1 TRBV7-2 TRBD2 TGTGCCAGCAGCCCACCTCCGGGACTAGCGGGGGCAACCTACAATGAGCAGTTCTTC CASSPPPGLAGATYNEQFF
. TRBJ1-2 TRBV27 . TGTGCCAGCACTCCCGGGAGCTCTAACTATGGCTACACCTTC CASTPGSSNYGYTF
. TRBJ2-1 TRBV2 TRBD2 TGTGCCAGCAGGTTGCTAGCGGGGGATTGGGGTGAGCAGTTCTTC CASRLLAGDWGEQFF
. TRBJ1-6 TRBV5-1 . TGCGCCAGCAGCTTGGGGGGCGATTCACCCCTCCACTTT CASSLGGDSPLHF
. TRBJ2-7 TRBV5-6 . TGTGCCAGTTCCGGGACTGAGAAGTACGAGCAGTACTTC CASSGTEKYEQYF
. TRBJ2-7 TRBV15 . TGTGCCACCAGCAGAGATGGACTGGGACTCTCCTACGAGCAGTACTTC CATSRDGLGLSYEQYF
. TRBJ1-5 TRBV19 TRBD1 TGTGCCAGTAGTCCCCGGGACAGGGGTAGCAATCAGCCCCAGCATTTT CASSPRDRGSNQPQHF
. TRBJ1-1 TRBV6-5 . TGTGCCAGCAGTACCCGGACAGATCCGAACACTGAAGCTTTCTTT CASSTRTDPNTEAFF
. TRBJ1-3 TRBV12-3/TRBV12-4 . TGTGCCAGCAGTTTGGCGGCTGGAAACACCATATATTTT CASSLAAGNTIYF